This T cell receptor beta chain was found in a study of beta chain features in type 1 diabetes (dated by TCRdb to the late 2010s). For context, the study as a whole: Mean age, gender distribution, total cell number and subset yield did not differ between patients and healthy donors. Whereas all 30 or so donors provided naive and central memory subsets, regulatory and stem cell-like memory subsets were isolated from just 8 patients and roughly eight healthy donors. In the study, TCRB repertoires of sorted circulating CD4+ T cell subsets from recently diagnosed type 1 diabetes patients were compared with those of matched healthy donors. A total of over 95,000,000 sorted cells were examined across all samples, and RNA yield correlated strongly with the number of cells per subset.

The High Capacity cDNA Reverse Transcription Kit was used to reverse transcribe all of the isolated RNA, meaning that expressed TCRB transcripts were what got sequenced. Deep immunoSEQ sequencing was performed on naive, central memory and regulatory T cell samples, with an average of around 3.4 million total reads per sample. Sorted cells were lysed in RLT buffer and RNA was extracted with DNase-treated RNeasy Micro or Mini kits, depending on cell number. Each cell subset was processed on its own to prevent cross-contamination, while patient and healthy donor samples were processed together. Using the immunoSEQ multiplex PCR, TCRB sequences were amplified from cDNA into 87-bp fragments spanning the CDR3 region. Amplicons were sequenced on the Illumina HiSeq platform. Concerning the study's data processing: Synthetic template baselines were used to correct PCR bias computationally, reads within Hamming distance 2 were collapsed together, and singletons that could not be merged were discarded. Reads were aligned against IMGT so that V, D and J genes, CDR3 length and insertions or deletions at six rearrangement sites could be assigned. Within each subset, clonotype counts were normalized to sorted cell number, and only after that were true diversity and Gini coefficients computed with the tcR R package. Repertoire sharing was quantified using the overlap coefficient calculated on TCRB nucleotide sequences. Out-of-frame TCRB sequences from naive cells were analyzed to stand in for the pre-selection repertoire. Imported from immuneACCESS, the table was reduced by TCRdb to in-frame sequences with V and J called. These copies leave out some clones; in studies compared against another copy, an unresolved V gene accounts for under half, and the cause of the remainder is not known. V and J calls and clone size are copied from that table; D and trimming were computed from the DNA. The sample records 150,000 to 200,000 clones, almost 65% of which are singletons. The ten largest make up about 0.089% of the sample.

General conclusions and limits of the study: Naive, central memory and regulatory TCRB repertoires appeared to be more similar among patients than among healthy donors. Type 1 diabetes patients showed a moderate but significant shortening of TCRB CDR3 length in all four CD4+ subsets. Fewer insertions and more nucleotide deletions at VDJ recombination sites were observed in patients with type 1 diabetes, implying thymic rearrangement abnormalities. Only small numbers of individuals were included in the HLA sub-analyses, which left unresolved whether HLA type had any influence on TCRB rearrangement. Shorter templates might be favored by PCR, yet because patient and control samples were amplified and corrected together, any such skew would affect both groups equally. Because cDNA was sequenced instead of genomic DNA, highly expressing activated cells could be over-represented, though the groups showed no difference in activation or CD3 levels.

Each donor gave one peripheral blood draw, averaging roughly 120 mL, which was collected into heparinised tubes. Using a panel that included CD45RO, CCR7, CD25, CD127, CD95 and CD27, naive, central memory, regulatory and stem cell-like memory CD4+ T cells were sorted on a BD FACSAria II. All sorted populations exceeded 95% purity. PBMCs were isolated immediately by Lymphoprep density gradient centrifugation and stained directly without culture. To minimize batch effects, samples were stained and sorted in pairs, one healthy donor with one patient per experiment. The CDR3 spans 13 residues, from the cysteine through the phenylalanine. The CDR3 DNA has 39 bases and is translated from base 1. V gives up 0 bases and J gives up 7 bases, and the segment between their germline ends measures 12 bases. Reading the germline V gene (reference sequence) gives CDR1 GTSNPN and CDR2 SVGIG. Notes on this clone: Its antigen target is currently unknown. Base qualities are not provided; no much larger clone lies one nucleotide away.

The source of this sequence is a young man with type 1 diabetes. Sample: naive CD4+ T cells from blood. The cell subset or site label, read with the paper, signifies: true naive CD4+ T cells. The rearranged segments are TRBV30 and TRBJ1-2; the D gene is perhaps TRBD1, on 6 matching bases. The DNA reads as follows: TGTGCCTGGAGTGTAGGCCAGGGGACTGGCTACACCTTC. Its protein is CAWSVGQGTGYTF.